What follows describes a single TCR beta chain. V was clipped by 1 base and J by 4 bases; unmatched bases: 10. CDR3 length equals 17 residues. This sample stems from a study of PD-1 blockade in classical Hodgkin lymphoma. Sequencing used immunoSEQ multiplex PCR; TCRdb keeps in-frame clones, though not all of them. The table lists some 31,000 clones, roughly 70% of them singletons. Relapses following autologous stem cell transplantation were seen in all patients, with brentuximab vedotin exposure varying. This clonotype was obtained from a human donor with classical Hodgkin lymphoma. The gene calls are TRBV23-1 and TRBJ1-5; 7 nucleotides agree with TRBD1. TRBV23-1 belongs to the ORF category, with a function that is uncertain. The sample here was peripheral blood mononuclear cells (PBMCs), taken before the second cycle of nivolumab. This chain's CDR3 is CASSQWTPGQLNQPQHF. The CDR3 nucleotides read TGCGCCAGCAGTCAATGGACCCCGGGACAGCTAAATCAGCCCCAGCATTTT.